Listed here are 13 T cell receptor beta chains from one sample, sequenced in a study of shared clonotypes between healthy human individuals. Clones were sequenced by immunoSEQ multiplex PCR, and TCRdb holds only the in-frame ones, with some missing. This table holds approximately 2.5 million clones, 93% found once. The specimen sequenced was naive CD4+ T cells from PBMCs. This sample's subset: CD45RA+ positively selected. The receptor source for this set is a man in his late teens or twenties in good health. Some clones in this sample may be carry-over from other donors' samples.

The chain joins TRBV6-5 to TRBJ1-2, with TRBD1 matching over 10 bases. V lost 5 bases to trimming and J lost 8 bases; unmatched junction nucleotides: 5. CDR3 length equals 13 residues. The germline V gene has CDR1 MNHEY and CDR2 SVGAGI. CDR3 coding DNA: TGTGCCAGCAGTAGGGACAGGGGTAGCGGCTACACCTTC. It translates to CASSRDRGSGYTF.

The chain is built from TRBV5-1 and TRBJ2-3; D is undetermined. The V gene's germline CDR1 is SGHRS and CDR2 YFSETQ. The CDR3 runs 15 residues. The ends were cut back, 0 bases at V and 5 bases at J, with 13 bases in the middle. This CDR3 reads CASSLVSLSGDTQYF. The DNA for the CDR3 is TGCGCCAGCAGCTTGGTTTCTCTATCCGGAGATACGCAGTATTTT.

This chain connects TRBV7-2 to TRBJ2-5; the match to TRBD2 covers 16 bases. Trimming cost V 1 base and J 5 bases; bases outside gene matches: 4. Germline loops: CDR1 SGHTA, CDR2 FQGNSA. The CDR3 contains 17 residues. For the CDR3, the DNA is TGTGCCAGCAGCTTAGTGGGACTAGCGGGAGGGCCGGAGACCCAGTACTTC. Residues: CASSLVGLAGGPETQYF. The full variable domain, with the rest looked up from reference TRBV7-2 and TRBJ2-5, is GAGVSQSPSNKVTEKGKDVELRCDPISGHTALYWYRQSLGQGLEFLIYFQGNSAPDKSGLPSDRFSAERTGGSVSTLTIQRTQQEDSAVYLCASSLVGLAGGPETQYFGPGTRLLVL.

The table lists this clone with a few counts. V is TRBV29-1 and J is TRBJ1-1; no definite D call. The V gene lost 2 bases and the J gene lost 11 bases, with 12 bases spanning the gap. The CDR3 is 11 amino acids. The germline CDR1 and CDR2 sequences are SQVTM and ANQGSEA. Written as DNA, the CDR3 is TGCAGCGTTGAATCATTAGGTGGGGCTTTCTTT. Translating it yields CSVESLGGAFF.

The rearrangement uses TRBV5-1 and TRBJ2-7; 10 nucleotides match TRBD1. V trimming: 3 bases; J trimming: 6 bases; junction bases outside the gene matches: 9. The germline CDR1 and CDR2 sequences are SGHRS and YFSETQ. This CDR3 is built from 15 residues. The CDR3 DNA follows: TGCGCCAGCAGCTCCACCGGGACAGGGGCGGGCGAGCAGTACTTC. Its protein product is CASSSTGTGAGEQYF.

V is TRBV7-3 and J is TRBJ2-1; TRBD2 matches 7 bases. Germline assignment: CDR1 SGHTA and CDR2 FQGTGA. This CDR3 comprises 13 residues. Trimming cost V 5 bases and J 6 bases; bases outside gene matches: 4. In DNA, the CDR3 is TGTGCCAGCAGCCCTACTAGCGTCAATGAGCAGTTCTTC. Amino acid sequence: CASSPTSVNEQFF. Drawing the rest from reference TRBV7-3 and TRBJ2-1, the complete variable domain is GAGVSQTPSNKVTEKGKYVELRCDPISGHTALYWYRQSLGQGPEFLIYFQGTGAADDSGLPNDRFFAVRPEGSVSTLKIQRTERGDSAVYLCASSPTSVNEQFFGPGTRLTVL.

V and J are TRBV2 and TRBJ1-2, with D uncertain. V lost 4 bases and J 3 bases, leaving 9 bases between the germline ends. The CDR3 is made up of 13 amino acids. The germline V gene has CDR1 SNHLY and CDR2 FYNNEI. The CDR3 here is CASSAEFDYGYTF. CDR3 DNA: TGTGCCAGCAGTGCAGAATTCGACTATGGCTACACCTTC.

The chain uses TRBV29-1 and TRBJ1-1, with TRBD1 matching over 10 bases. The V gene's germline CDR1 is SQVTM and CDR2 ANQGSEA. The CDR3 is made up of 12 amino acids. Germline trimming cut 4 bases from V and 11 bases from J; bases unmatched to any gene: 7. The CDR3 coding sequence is TGCAGCGTTGTACGACAGGGGGCTTGGGCTTTCTTT. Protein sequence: CSVVRQGAWAFF.

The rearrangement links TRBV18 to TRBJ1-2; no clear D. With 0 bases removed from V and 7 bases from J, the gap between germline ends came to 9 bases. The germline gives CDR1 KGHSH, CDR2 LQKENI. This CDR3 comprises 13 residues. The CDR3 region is CASSPPPRAGYTF. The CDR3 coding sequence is TGTGCCAGCTCACCACCCCCCAGAGCTGGCTACACCTTC.

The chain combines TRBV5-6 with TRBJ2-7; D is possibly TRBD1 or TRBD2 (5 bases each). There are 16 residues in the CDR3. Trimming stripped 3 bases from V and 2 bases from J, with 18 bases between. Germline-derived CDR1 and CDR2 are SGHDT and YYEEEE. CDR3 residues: CASSYRGAGKTYEQYF. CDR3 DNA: TGTGCCAGCAGCTACCGAGGGGCAGGAAAAACCTACGAGCAGTACTTC.

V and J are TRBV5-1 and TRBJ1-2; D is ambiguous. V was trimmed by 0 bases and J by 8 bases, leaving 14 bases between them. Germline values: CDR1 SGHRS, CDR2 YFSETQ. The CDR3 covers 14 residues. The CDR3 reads CASSLAGQARGYTF. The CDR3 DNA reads TGCGCCAGCAGCTTGGCTGGGCAGGCGCGGGGCTACACCTTC.

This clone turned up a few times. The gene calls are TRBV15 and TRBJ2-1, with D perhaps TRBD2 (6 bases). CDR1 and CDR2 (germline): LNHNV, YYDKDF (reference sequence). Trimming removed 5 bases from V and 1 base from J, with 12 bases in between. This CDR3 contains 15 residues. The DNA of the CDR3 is TGTGCCACCAGCCGGGTTCTAGCGTCCTACAATGAGCAGTTCTTC. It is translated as CATSRVLASYNEQFF.

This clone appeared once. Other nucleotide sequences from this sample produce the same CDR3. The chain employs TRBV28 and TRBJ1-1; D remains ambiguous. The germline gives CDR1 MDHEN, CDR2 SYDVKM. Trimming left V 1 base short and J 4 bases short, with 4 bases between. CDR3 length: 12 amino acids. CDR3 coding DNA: TGTGCCAGCAGTTTATACGGCACTGAAGCTTTCTTT. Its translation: CASSLYGTEAFF.